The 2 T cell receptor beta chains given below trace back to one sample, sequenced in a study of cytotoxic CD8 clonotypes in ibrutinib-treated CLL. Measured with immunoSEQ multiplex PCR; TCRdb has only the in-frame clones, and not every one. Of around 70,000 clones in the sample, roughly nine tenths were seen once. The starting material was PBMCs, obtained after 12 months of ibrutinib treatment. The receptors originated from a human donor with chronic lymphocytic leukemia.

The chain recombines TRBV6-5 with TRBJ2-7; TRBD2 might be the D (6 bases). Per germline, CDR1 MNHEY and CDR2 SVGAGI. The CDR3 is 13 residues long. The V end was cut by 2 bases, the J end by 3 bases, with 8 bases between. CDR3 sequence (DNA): TGTGCCAGCAGTTACGCGCGGGGCTACGAGCAGTACTTC. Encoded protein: CASSYARGYEQYF.

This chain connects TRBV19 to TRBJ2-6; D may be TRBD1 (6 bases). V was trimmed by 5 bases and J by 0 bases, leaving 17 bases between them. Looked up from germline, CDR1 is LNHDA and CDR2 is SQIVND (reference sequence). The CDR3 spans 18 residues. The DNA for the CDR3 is TGTGCCAGTAGTGCCCGGGACCAGGGGACCTCTGGGGCCAACGTCCTGACTTTC. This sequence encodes CASSARDQGTSGANVLTF. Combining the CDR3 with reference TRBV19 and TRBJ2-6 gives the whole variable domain DGGITQSPKYLFRKEGQNVTLSCEQNLNHDAMYWYRQDPGQGLRLIYYSQIVNDFQKGDIAEGYSVSREKKESFPLTVTSAQKNPTAFYLCASSARDQGTSGANVLTFGAGSRLTVL.